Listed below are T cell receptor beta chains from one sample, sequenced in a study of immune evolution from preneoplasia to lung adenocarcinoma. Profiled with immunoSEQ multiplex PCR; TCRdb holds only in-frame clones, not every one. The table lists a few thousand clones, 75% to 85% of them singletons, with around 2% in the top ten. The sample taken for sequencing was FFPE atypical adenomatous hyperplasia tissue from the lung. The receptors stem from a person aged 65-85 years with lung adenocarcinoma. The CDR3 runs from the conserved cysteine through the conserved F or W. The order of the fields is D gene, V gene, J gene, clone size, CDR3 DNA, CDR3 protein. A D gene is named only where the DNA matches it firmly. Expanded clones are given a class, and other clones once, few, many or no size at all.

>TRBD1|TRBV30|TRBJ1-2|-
TGTGCCTGGATCTTGTCAGGAACAGGGGGCGTTGGCTACACCTTC
CAWILSGTGGVGYTF
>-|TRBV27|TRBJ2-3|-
TGTGCCAGCAGTTGGAGGGGCTCCCGCACAGATACGCAGTATTTT
CASSWRGSRTDTQYF
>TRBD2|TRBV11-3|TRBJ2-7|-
TGTGCCAGCAGCCCGCCCGCGTTTTGGCGCGGGAGGGCCTACGAGCAGTACTTC
CASSPPAFWRGRAYEQYF
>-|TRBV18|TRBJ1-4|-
TGTGCCAGCTCACCGGGCAGGGAGTCTAATGAAAAACTGTTTTTT
CASSPGRESNEKLFF
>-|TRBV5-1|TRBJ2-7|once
TGCGCCAGCAGCTTGGCCCAGACGGATCCCTACGAGCAGTACTTC
CASSLAQTDPYEQYF
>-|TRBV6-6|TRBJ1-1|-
TGTGCCAGCAACAACGGGAACACTGAAGCTTTCTTT
CASNNGNTEAFF
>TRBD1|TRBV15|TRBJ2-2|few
TGTGCCACCAGCAGAGTACCCCCCCGGGGACAGGGTGGTTCCGGGGAGCTGTTTTTT
CATSRVPPRGQGGSGELFF
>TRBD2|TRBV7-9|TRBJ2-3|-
TGTGCCAGCAGCAGGGCGGGAGGGGACACAGATACGCAGTATTTT
CASSRAGGDTDTQYF
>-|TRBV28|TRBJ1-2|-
TGTGCCAGCAATACAGGGCCGCGTGGCTACACCTTC
CASNTGPRGYTF
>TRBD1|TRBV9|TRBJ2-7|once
TGTGCCAGCAGCGTTTCGACAGGGGGAAGCTACGAGCAGTACTTC
CASSVSTGGSYEQYF
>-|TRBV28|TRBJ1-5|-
TGTGCCACCACACGTCGTTCGACTGTTCAGCCCCAGCATTTT
CATTRRSTVQPQHF
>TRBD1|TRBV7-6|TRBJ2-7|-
TGTGCCAGCAGCCTCAAACAGGGGGCGATTTTAGAGCAGTACTTC
CASSLKQGAILEQYF
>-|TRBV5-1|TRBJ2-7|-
TGCGCCAGCAGCTTGGCCAGCCAGGATAGTAGCTACGAGCAGTACTTC
CASSLASQDSSYEQYF
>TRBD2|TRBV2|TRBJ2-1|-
TGTGCCAGCAGTGCGACCGGGACTAGCGGTGGGGGGCAGTTCTTC
CASSATGTSGGGQFF
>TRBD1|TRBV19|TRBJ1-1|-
TGTGCCAGTATCCAGGGGGGGGGTTCCACTGAAGCTTTCTTT
CASIQGGGSTEAFF
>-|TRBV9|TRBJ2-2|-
TGTGCCAGCAGCGCCTCGACAGGTATAAACACCGGGGAGCTGTTTTTT
CASSASTGINTGELFF
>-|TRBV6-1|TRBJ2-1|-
TGTGCCAGCAGTGATGAATTCTACAATGAGCAGTTCTTC
CASSDEFYNEQFF
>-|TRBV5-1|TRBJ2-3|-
TGCGCCAGCAGCTTTTACGGGAGCACAGATACGCAGTATTTT
CASSFYGSTDTQYF
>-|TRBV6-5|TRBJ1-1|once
TGTGCCAGCGGGGACTCTGAAGCTTTCTTT
CASGDSEAFF
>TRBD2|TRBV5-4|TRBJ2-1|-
TGTGCCAGCAGGCCCGAGACTAGCGCTGAGCAGTTCTTC
CASRPETSAEQFF
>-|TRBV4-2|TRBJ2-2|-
TGTGCCAGCAGCCAAGACTACGGGGAGCTGTTTTTT
CASSQDYGELFF
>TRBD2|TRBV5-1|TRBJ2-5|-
TGCGCCAGCAGCTTGTCAGCGGGGGCAGAGACCCAGTACTTC
CASSLSAGAETQYF
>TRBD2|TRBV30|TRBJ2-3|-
TGTGCTAACAGACTAGCCGGGACAGATACGCAGTATTTT
CANRLAGTDTQYF
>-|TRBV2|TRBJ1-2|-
TGTGCCAGCAGCTGGCAGAACTTTGATGGCTACACCTTC
CASSWQNFDGYTF
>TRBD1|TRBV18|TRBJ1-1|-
TGTGCCAGCTCACCCGACACTACAGGGGACACTGAAGCTTTCTTT
CASSPDTTGDTEAFF
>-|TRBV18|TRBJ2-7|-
TGTGCCAGCTCTCTCAACACCGGGAACGAGCAGTACTTC
CASSLNTGNEQYF
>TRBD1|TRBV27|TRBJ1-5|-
TGTGCCAGCAGTTTAGGGACAGATAATCAGCCCCAGCATTTT
CASSLGTDNQPQHF
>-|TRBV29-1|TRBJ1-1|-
TGCAGCGTCCGGGGGGGGGATAACACTGAAGCTTTCTTT
CSVRGGDNTEAFF
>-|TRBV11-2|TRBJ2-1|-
TGTGCCAGCAGCTTAGTGGGGTCTAGGGCCCCCCAGTTCTTC
CASSLVGSRAPQFF
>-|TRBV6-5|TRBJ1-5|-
TGTGCCAGTAGTTACAGGGTAAATCAGCCCCAGCATTTT
CASSYRVNQPQHF
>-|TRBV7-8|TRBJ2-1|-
TGTGCCAGCAGCTTAACGGGCAGGGCCTACAATGAGCAGTTCTTC
CASSLTGRAYNEQFF
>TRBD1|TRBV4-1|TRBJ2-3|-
TGCGCCAGCAGCCTATTACTGACAGGGGGCACAGATACGCAGTATTTT
CASSLLLTGGTDTQYF
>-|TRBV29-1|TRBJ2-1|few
TGCAGCGTTGAATTGCAGGAGCGGGCCTACAATGAGCAGTTCTTC
CSVELQERAYNEQFF
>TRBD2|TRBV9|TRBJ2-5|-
TGTGCCAGCAGCGTTCTTGCGGGAGGGATCCAAGAGACCCAGTACTTC
CASSVLAGGIQETQYF
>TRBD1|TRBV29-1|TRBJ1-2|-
TGCAGCGTTGACGGGGAAAAGACAGGGTCTGGGGGCTACACCTTC
CSVDGEKTGSGGYTF
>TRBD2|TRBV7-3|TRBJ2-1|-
TGTGCCAGCAGCTCTTGGGCCCCTCGGACAGCTAGCGGGGAGGGTAATGAGCAGTTCTTC
CASSSWAPRTASGEGNEQFF
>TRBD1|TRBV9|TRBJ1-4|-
TGTGCCAGCAGCCCAAGGGGACAGGGGGAAAAACTGTTTTTT
CASSPRGQGEKLFF
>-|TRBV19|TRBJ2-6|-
TGTGCCAGTAACTTCGAGCGGGCGTCTGGGGCCAACGTCCTGACTTTC
CASNFERASGANVLTF
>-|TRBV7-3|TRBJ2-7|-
TGTGCCAGCAGCAACTCCCCAGGGACCGAGCAGTACTTC
CASSNSPGTEQYF
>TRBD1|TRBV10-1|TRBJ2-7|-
TGCGCCAGCAGGAGGGGACAGGGGGCGCAGCCGGCCTACGAGCAGTACTTC
CASRRGQGAQPAYEQYF
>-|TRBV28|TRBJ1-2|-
TGTGCCAGCAGTTATACCCTTACACGTACCGGGGGCTATGGCTACACCTTC
CASSYTLTRTGGYGYTF
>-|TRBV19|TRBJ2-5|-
TGTGCCAGTAGTCCTTCCCAAGAGACCCAGTACTTC
CASSPSQETQYF
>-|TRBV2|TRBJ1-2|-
TGTGCCAGCAGTGCCCGACAGCCAAACTATGGCTACACCTTC
CASSARQPNYGYTF
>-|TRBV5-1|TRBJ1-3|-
TGCGCCAGCAGCTTCTCAGGAGACTCTGGAAACACCATATATTTT
CASSFSGDSGNTIYF
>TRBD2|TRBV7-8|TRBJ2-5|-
TGTGCCAGCAGCGCTAACCCCCCGGGACTAGCGGGAGTCGGGGAAGAGACCCAGTACTTC
CASSANPPGLAGVGEETQYF
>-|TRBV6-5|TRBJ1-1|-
TGTGCCAGCAGTTATTCCCGGGCACAGGGCACTGAAGCTTTCTTT
CASSYSRAQGTEAFF
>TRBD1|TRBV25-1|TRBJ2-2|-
TGTGCCAGCAGGGGACAGGGTAACACCGGGGAGCTGTTTTTT
CASRGQGNTGELFF
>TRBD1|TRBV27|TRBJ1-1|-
TGTGCCAGCAGTCGGGGGACAGGAATGAACACTGAAGCTTTCTTT
CASSRGTGMNTEAFF
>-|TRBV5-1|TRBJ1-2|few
TGCGCCAGCAGCTTGCTGACAGGCGTCTATGGCTACACCTTC
CASSLLTGVYGYTF
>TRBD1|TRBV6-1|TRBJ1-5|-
TGTGCCAGCAGTGAAGTCGAAGGGGGCGAACAGCCCCAGCATTTT
CASSEVEGGEQPQHF
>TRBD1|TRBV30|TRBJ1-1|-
TGTGCCTGGACTAGCGGGACAGGTTTTTTGAACACTGAAGCTTTCTTT
CAWTSGTGFLNTEAFF